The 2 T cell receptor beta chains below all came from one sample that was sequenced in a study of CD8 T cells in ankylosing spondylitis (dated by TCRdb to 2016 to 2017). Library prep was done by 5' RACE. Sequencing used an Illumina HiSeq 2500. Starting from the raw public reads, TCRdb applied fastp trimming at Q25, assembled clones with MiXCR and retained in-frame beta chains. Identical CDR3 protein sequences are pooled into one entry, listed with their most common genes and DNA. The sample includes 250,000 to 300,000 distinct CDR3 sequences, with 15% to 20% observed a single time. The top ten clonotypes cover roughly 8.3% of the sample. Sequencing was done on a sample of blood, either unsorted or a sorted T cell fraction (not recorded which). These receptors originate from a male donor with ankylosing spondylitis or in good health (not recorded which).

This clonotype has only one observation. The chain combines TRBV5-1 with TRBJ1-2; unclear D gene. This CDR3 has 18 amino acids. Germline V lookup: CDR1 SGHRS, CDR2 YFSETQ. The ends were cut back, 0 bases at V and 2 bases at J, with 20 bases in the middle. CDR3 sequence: CASSLVRASRLENYGYTF. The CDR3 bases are TGCGCCAGCAGCTTGGTCCGGGCGAGCAGACTCGAGAACTATGGCTACACCTTC.

As DNA, the CDR3 is TGTGCCAGCAGCCCTACAAGGGGAGGATCACCCCTCCACTTT. Its translation: CASSPTRGGSPLHF. V is TRBV28 and J is TRBJ1-6; weak D call: TRBD1 (5 bases). This CDR3 spans 14 amino acids. CDR1 and CDR2 (germline): MDHEN, SYDVKM. V gave up 6 bases and J gave up 10 bases, with 16 bases separating them.